A selection of T cell receptor beta chains follows, all from one sample in a study of beta chain features in type 1 diabetes. Sequenced by immunoSEQ multiplex PCR; TCRdb stores in-frame clones only, minus some. The sample contains 95,000 to 150,000 clones, about a sixth of which appear only once. Sequencing input: central memory CD4+ T cells from blood. The receptors shown here come from a man under 40 with type 1 diabetes. Both conserved end residues are part of each CDR3. A D gene is named only where the DNA matches it firmly. Where a row states a size, it is once, few, many or the class of an expanded clone; other rows omit it.

15,TRBV7-9,TRBJ2-4,few,TRBD1,CASSSDRGQLNIQYF,TGTGCCAGCAGCTCCGACAGGGGGCAATTGAACATTCAGTACTTC
16,TRBV4-1,TRBJ2-6,NA,TRBD1,CASRQGFGSGANVLTF,TGCGCCAGCAGACAGGGGTTTGGGTCTGGGGCCAACGTCCTGACTTTC
14,TRBV9,TRBJ2-1,NA,NA,CASSVGQRANEQFF,TGTGCCAGCAGCGTAGGGCAGCGGGCTAATGAGCAGTTCTTC
14,TRBV27,TRBJ1-2,many,TRBD1,CASSDTQGDYGYTF,TGTGCCAGCAGCGATACCCAGGGGGACTATGGCTACACCTTC
16,TRBV7-2,TRBJ2-4,NA,TRBD1,CASSLTGFGVGDIQYF,TGTGCCAGCAGCTTGACAGGGTTCGGTGTCGGAGACATTCAGTACTTC
10,TRBV29-1,TRBJ1-2,NA,NA,CSVGLGGYTF,TGCAGCGTTGGCTTAGGGGGGTACACCTTC
13,TRBV29-1,TRBJ1-1,NA,NA,CSVGKTPNTEAFF,TGCAGCGTTGGAAAGACTCCGAACACTGAAGCTTTCTTT
13,TRBV29-1,TRBJ1-2,NA,NA,CSVDGAAFPGPTF,TGCAGCGTTGACGGGGCGGCTTTCCCCGGCCCGACCTTC
13,TRBV28,TRBJ2-3,NA,NA,CASRSSVTDTQYF,TGTGCCAGCAGGTCTTCTGTCACAGATACGCAGTATTTT
13,TRBV6-6,TRBJ2-5,few,NA,CASSPNLQETQYF,TGTGCCAGCAGTCCCAACCTCCAAGAGACCCAGTACTTC
15,TRBV28,TRBJ2-7,NA,TRBD2,CASRPTSGDNYEQYF,TGTGCCAGCAGGCCGACTAGCGGGGATAACTACGAGCAGTACTTC
14,TRBV11-2,TRBJ2-3,NA,TRBD2,CASSLWTSGGQSYF,TGTGCCAGCAGCTTATGGACTAGCGGGGGTCAAAGTTATTTT
16,TRBV9,TRBJ2-1,NA,TRBD1,CASSARTGTGGNEQFF,TGTGCCAGCAGCGCAAGGACCGGGACAGGGGGAAATGAGCAGTTCTTC
13,TRBV28,TRBJ2-1,few,NA,CASVSPPPVRQFF,TGTGCCAGCGTAAGCCCTCCCCCGGTCAGGCAGTTCTTC
12,TRBV14,TRBJ2-7,many,NA,CASRKGLDEQYF,TGTGCCAGCAGGAAGGGGTTGGACGAGCAGTACTTC
15,TRBV19,TRBJ2-5,few,TRBD2,CASSFQGLVRETQYF,TGTGCCAGTAGTTTCCAGGGACTAGTGCGGGAGACCCAGTACTTC
14,TRBV6-1,TRBJ1-4,few,NA,CASSGEAGNEKLFF,TGTGCCAGCAGTGGGGAGGCAGGGAATGAAAAACTGTTTTTT
13,TRBV10-3,TRBJ2-3,NA,TRBD2,CAIRAGVTDTQYF,TGTGCCATCAGGGCGGGAGTCACAGATACGCAGTATTTT
14,TRBV7-3,TRBJ2-2,NA,NA,CASSINRDTGELFF,TGTGCCAGCAGCATCAACAGAGACACCGGGGAGCTGTTTTTT
14,TRBV30,TRBJ2-7,NA,TRBD1,CAWRGQGNVAEQYF,TGTGCCTGGAGGGGACAGGGGAATGTAGCCGAGCAGTACTTC
15,TRBV11-2,TRBJ2-1,few,TRBD1,CASSSGTGPYNEQFF,TGTGCCAGCAGCTCCGGGACAGGGCCTTACAATGAGCAGTTCTTC
16,TRBV11-2,TRBJ2-7,few,NA,CASSLEFAEAPSEQYF,TGTGCCAGCAGCTTAGAGTTCGCGGAAGCTCCTAGCGAGCAGTACTTC
14,TRBV30,TRBJ1-2,NA,TRBD1,CAWSQGAIPYGYTF,TGTGCCTGGAGTCAGGGGGCGATACCGTATGGCTACACCTTC
15,TRBV5-1,TRBJ1-5,NA,NA,CASRPLPAAGQPQHF,TGCGCCAGCAGGCCTTTGCCCGCTGCAGGTCAGCCCCAGCATTTT
16,TRBV4-2,TRBJ1-5,NA,TRBD1,CASSQGSGTVNQPQHF,TGTGCCAGCAGCCAAGGCTCAGGGACAGTCAATCAGCCCCAGCATTTT
12,TRBV30,TRBJ1-2,NA,TRBD1,CAWTGQAGGYTF,TGTGCCTGGACGGGACAGGCCGGAGGCTACACCTTC
15,TRBV30,TRBJ2-3,few,TRBD2,CAWTSTSGGADTQYF,TGTGCCTGGACCTCGACTAGCGGGGGTGCAGATACGCAGTATTTT
14,TRBV29-1,TRBJ1-3,few,NA,CSTRTASSGNTIYF,TGCAGCACCCGGACGGCTAGCTCTGGAAACACCATATATTTT
13,TRBV25-1,TRBJ1-2,few,NA,CASSESGNYGYTF,TGTGCCAGCAGTGAATCTGGAAACTATGGCTACACCTTC
14,TRBV7-2,TRBJ1-2,few,TRBD1,CASSFTQGRDGYTF,TGTGCCAGCAGCTTTACACAGGGGCGGGATGGCTACACCTTC
13,TRBV7-2,TRBJ2-7,NA,NA,CASNNRVAYEQYF,TGTGCCAGCAACAACAGGGTCGCCTACGAGCAGTACTTC
11,TRBV2,TRBJ2-3,few,NA,CASSNTDTQYF,TGTGCCAGCAGTAACACAGATACGCAGTATTTT
15,TRBV4-3,TRBJ2-1,many,NA,CASSQSVSSYNEQFF,TGCGCCAGCAGCCAAAGTGTGTCCTCCTACAATGAGCAGTTCTTC
16,TRBV7-6,TRBJ2-1,many,NA,CASTTTLDSSYNEQFF,TGTGCCAGCACCACCACCTTGGACAGTTCCTACAATGAGCAGTTCTTC
15,TRBV25-1,TRBJ2-3,NA,TRBD1,CASSEAGQGSDTQYF,TGTGCCAGCAGTGAAGCGGGACAGGGATCAGATACGCAGTATTTT
15,TRBV19,TRBJ1-5,NA,NA,CASSIDPLGNQPQHF,TGTGCCAGTAGTATCGATCCCCTCGGGAATCAGCCCCAGCATTTT
13,TRBV2,TRBJ2-2,NA,NA,CASSGGRTGELFF,TGTGCCAGCAGTGGGGGGCGGACCGGGGAGCTGTTTTTT
13,TRBV7-9,TRBJ2-2,few,NA,CASSPQPVGELFF,TGTGCCAGCAGCCCCCAACCTGTCGGGGAGCTGTTTTTT
14,TRBV5-1,TRBJ2-7,NA,TRBD1,CASTQTGNSYEQYF,TGCGCCAGCACCCAGACAGGGAATTCCTACGAGCAGTACTTC
11,TRBV19,TRBJ2-1,NA,NA,CASRSVNEQFF,TGTGCCAGTAGGTCAGTAAATGAGCAGTTCTTC
14,TRBV7-2,TRBJ1-4,NA,NA,CASSSSATNERLFF,TGTGCCAGCAGCTCCTCTGCAACTAATGAAAGACTGTTTTTT
14,TRBV7-2,TRBJ2-5,many,NA,CASSLSSREQTQYF,TGTGCCAGCAGCTTAAGTAGTAGGGAACAGACCCAGTACTTC
14,TRBV27,TRBJ1-2,NA,TRBD1,CASRRQGGNYGYTF,TGTGCCAGCAGGAGACAGGGGGGCAACTATGGCTACACCTTC
14,TRBV9,TRBJ2-3,few,NA,CASSVEGYTDTQYF,TGTGCCAGCAGCGTGGAGGGTTACACAGATACGCAGTATTTT
13,TRBV7-2,TRBJ2-5,NA,NA,CASSVFSTETQYF,TGTGCCAGCAGCGTCTTTTCCACAGAGACCCAGTACTTC
14,TRBV7-9,TRBJ2-2,NA,NA,CASSLQGNTGELFF,TGTGCCAGCAGCTTACAGGGGAACACCGGGGAGCTGTTTTTT
15,TRBV7-2,TRBJ2-7,few,NA,CASSPRTGTSYEQYF,TGTGCCAGCAGCCCACGAACTGGGACTTCCTACGAGCAGTACTTC
16,TRBV9,TRBJ2-3,NA,NA,CASSVDSDRSTDTQYF,TGTGCCAGCAGCGTAGATAGCGACCGTAGCACAGATACGCAGTATTTT